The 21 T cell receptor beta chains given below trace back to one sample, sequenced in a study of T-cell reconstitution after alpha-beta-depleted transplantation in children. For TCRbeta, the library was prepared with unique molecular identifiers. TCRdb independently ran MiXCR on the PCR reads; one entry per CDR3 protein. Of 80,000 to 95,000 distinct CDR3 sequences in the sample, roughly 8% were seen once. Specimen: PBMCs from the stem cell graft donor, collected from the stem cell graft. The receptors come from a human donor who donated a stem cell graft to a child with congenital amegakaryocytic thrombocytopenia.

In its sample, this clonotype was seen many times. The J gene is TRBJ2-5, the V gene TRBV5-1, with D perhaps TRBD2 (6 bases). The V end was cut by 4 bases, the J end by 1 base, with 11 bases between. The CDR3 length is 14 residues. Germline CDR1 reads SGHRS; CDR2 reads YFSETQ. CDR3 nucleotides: TGCGCCAGCAGCCCCCTGGGGGGCCAAGAGACCCAGTACTTC. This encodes CASSPLGGQETQYF.

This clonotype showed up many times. The CDR3 is CASSYTRPGNEKLFF. In nucleotides, the CDR3 is TGTGCCAGCAGTTATACCCGGCCGGGTAATGAAAAACTGTTTTTT. The chain is built from TRBV12-3 or TRBV12-4 and TRBJ1-4, with no clear D. Trimming pared 4 bases from V and 4 bases from J, leaving 13 bases between. This CDR3 is 15 amino acids long.

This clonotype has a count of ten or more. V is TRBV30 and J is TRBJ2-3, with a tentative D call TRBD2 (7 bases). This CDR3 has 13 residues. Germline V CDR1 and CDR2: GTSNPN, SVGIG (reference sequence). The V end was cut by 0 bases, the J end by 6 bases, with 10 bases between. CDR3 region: CAWSVRGRDTQYF. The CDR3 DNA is TGTGCCTGGAGTGTGCGGGGGCGGGATACGCAGTATTTT. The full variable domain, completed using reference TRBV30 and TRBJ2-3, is SQTIHQWPATLVQPVGSPLSLECTVEGTSNPNLYWYRQAAGRGLQLLFYSVGIGQISSEVPQNLSASRPQDRQFILSSKKLLLSDSGFYLCAWSVRGRDTQYFGPGTRLTVL.

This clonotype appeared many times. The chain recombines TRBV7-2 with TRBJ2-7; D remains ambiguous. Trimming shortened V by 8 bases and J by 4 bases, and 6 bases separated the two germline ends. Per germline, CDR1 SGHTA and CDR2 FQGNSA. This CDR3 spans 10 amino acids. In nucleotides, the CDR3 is TGTGCCAGCGCGCAATACGAGCAGTACTTC. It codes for CASAQYEQYF. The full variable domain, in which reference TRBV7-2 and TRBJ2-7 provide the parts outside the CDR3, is GAGVSQSPSNKVTEKGKDVELRCDPISGHTALYWYRQSLGQGLEFLIYFQGNSAPDKSGLPSDRFSAERTGGSVSTLTIQRTQQEDSAVYLCASAQYEQYFGPGTRLTVT.

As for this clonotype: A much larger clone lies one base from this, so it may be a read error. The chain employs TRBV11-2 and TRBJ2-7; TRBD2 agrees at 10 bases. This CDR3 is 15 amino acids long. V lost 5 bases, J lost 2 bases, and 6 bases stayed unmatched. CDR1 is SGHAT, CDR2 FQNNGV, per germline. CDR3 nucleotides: TGTGCCAGCAGCAGCCCAGCGGGAGGGGCCTACGAGCAGTACTTC. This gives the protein CASSSPAGGAYEQYF.

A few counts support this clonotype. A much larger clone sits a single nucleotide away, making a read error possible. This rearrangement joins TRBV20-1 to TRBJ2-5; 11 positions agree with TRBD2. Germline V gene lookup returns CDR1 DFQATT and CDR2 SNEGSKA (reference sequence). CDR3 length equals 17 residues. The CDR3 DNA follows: TGCTGTGCTAGAGGTGTAGCGGGAGGGCCCTCTTGGGAGACCCAGTACTTC. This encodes CCARGVAGGPSWETQYF.

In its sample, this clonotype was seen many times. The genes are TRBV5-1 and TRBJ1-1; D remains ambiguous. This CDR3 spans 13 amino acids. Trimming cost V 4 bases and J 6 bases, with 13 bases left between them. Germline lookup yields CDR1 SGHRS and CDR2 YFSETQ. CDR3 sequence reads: CASSVEPWAEAFF. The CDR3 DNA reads TGCGCCAGCAGCGTGGAGCCTTGGGCTGAAGCTTTCTTT.

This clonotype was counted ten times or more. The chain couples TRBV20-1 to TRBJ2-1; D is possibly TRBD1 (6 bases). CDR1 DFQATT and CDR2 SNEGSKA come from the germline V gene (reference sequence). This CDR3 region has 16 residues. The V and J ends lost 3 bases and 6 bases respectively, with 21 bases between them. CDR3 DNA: TGCAGTGCTAGGGCAACCCCCCCGACAGGTAGCAATGAGCAGTTCTTC. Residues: CSARATPPTGSNEQFF.

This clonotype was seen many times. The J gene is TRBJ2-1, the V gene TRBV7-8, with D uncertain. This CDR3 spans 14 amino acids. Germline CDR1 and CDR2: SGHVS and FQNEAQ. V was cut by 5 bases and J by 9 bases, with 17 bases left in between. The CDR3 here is CASSPFGPTAEQFF. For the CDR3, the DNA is TGTGCCAGCAGCCCTTTCGGGCCGACGGCTGAGCAGTTCTTC.

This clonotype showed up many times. The CDR3 region is CASSLELGQGIGGYTF. The CDR3 DNA is TGTGCCAGCAGCTTAGAGTTGGGACAGGGAATTGGCGGCTACACCTTC. The rearrangement joins TRBV7-9 to TRBJ1-2, with 9 bases fitting TRBD1. The V and J ends lost 1 base and 8 bases, in that order; junction bases with no gene match: 11. Germline assignment: CDR1 SEHNR and CDR2 FQNEAQ (reference sequence). CDR3 length: 16 residues.

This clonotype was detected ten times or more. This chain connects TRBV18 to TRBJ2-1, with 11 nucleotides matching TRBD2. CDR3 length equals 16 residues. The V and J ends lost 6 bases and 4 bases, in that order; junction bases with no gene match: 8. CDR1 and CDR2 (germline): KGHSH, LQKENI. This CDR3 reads CASSQTLAGGYNEQFF. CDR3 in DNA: TGTGCCAGCTCTCAAACCCTAGCGGGGGGTTACAATGAGCAGTTCTTC.

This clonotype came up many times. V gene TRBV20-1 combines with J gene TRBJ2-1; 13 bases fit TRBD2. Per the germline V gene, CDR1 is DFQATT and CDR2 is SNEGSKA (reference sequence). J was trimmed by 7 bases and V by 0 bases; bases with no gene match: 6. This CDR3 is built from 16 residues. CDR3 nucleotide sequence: TGCAGTGCTAGAGATCCCGCGACTAGCGGGAGGAATGAGCAGTTCTTC. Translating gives CSARDPATSGRNEQFF.

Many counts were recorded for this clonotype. The CDR3 nucleotides are TGTGCCAGCAGACTCTTTGGCAGGGGAGGCACTGAAGCTTTCTTT. Translated: CASRLFGRGGTEAFF. V and J are TRBV5-6 and TRBJ1-1; perhaps TRBD1 as D (6 bases). The CDR3 loop spans 15 amino acids. Trimming took 5 bases from V and 4 from J, leaving 18 bases between them. Germline V gives CDR1 SGHDT, CDR2 YYEEEE.

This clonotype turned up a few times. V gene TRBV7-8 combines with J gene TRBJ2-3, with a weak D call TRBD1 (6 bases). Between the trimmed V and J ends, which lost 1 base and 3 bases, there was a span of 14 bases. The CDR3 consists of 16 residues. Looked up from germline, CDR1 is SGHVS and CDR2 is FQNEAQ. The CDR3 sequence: CASSLGEYRGTDTQYF. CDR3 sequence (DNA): TGTGCCAGCAGCTTAGGGGAGTATAGGGGGACAGATACGCAGTATTTT.

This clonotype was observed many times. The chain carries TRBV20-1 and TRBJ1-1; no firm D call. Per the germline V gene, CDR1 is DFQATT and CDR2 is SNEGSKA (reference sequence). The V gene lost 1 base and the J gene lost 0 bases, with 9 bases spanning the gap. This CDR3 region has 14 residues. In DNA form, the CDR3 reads TGCAGTGCTAGAGTGGGCACTTTGAACACTGAAGCTTTCTTT. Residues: CSARVGTLNTEAFF.

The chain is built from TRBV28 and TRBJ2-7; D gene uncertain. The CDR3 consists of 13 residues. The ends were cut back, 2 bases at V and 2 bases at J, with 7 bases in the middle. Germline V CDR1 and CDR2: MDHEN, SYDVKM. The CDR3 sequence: CASSLANAYEQYF. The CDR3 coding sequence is TGTGCCAGCAGTTTAGCGAACGCCTACGAGCAGTACTTC.

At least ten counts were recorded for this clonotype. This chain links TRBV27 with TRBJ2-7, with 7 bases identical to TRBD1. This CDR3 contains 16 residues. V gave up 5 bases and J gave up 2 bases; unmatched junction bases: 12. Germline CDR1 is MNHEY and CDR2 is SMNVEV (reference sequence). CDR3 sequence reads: CASSKNRDSVTYEQYF. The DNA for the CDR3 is TGTGCCAGCAGTAAAAACCGGGACAGCGTAACCTACGAGCAGTACTTC.

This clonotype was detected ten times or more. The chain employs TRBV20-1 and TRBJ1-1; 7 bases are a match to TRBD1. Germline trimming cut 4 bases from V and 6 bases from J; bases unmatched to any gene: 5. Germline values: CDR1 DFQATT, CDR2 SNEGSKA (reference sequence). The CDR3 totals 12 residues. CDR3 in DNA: TGCAGTGCTACTGACAGGGTTGCTGAAGCTTTCTTT. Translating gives CSATDRVAEAFF.

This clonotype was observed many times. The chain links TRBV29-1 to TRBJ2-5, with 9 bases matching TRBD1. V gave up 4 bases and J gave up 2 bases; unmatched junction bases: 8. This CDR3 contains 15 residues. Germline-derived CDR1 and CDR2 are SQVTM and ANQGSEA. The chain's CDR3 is CSVVRTGDEQETQYF. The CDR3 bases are TGCAGCGTTGTGAGGACAGGGGACGAACAAGAGACCCAGTACTTC.

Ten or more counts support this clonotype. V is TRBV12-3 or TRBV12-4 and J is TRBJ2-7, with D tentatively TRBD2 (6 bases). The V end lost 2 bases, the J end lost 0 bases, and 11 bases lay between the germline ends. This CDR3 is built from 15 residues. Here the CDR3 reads CASSLRLAFSYEQYF. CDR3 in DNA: TGTGCCAGCAGTTTAAGGCTAGCGTTCTCCTACGAGCAGTACTTC.

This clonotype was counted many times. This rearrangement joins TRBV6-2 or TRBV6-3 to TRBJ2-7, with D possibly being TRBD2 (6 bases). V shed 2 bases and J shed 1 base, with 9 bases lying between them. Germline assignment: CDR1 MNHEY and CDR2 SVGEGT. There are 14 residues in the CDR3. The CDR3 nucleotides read TGTGCCAGCAGTTACCGGGGGAGATCCTACGAGCAGTACTTC. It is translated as CASSYRGRSYEQYF.